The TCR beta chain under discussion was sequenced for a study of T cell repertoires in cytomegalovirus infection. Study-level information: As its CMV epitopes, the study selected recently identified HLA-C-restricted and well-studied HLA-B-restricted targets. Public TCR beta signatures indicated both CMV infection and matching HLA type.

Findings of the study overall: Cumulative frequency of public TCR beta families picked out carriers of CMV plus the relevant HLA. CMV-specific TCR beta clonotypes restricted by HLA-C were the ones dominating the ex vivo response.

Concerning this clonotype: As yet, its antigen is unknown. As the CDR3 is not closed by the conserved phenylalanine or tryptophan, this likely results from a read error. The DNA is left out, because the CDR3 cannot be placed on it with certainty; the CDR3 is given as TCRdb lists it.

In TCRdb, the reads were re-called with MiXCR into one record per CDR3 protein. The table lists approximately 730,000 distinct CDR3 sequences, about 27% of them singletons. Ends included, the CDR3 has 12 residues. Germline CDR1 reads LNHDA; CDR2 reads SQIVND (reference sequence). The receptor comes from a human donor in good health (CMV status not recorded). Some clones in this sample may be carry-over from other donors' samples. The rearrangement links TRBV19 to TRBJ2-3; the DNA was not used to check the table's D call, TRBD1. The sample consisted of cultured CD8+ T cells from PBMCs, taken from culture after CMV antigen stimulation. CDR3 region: CASSMGPTFTFL.